These T cell receptor beta chains were read from a single sample in a study of T cell responses to AZD1222 COVID-19 vaccine. Sequencing was performed with immunoSEQ multiplex PCR; in TCRdb, only in-frame clones are kept and a portion is missing. The sample lists approximately 92,000 clones, 85% to 90% occurring once. The specimen comprised peripheral blood, sampled on day 0 of AZD1222 vaccination. All receptors come from an adult in good health. Both conserved end residues are part of each CDR3. D genes are given only for firm matches. Rows may omit the clone size; those that give it use once, few, many or a size class.

D: -
J: TRBJ2-1
V: TRBV3-1/TRBV3-2
size: -
CDR3: CASSLGNEQFF
DNA: TGTGCCAGCAGTCTCGGGAATGAGCAGTTCTTC

D: -
J: TRBJ2-3
V: TRBV14
size: -
CDR3: CASSQVPGSTDTQYF
DNA: TGTGCCAGCAGCCAAGTCCCGGGTTCGACAGATACGCAGTATTTT

D: -
J: TRBJ2-7
V: TRBV10-3
size: once
CDR3: CAISGTGNSYEQYF
DNA: TGTGCCATCAGTGGGACCGGGAATTCCTACGAGCAGTACTTC

D: -
J: TRBJ2-2
V: TRBV11-1
size: once
CDR3: CASSSLKGGELFF
DNA: TGTGCCAGCAGCTCACTTAAGGGCGGGGAGCTGTTTTTT

D: TRBD1
J: TRBJ2-2
V: TRBV3-1/TRBV3-2
size: once
CDR3: CASSPDRAGDTGELFF
DNA: TGTGCCAGCAGTCCCGACAGGGCGGGCGACACCGGGGAGCTGTTTTTT

D: -
J: TRBJ1-1
V: TRBV3-1/TRBV3-2
size: -
CDR3: CASSGRGNTEAFF
DNA: TGTGCCAGCAGCGGGCGCGGGAACACTGAAGCTTTCTTT

D: -
J: TRBJ1-5
V: TRBV19
size: -
CDR3: CASSIGQTYSNQPQHF
DNA: TGTGCCAGTAGTATAGGGCAGACTTATAGCAATCAGCCCCAGCATTTT

D: -
J: TRBJ1-2
V: TRBV5-1
size: -
CDR3: CASSTGFYGYTF
DNA: TGCGCCAGCAGCACAGGCTTCTATGGCTACACCTTC

D: -
J: TRBJ2-1
V: TRBV9
size: -
CDR3: CASSATSRSSYNEQFF
DNA: TGTGCCAGCAGCGCCACCTCCCGGAGCTCCTACAATGAGCAGTTCTTC

D: -
J: TRBJ1-2
V: TRBV6-2/TRBV6-3
size: -
CDR3: CASSKYGAFHGYTF
DNA: TGTGCCAGCAGCAAGTATGGAGCCTTCCATGGCTACACCTTC

D: -
J: TRBJ1-1
V: TRBV5-1
size: -
CDR3: CASSALQNMNTEAFF
DNA: TGCGCCAGCAGCGCCCTACAGAACATGAACACTGAAGCTTTCTTT

D: -
J: TRBJ2-6
V: TRBV10-1
size: -
CDR3: CASSGGYTGANVLTF
DNA: TGCGCCAGCAGCGGGGGCTACACTGGGGCCAACGTCCTGACTTTC

D: TRBD2
J: TRBJ2-7
V: TRBV15
size: -
CDR3: CATSRGGNRNEQYF
DNA: TGTGCCACCAGCAGGGGGGGGAATCGGAACGAGCAGTACTTC

D: -
J: TRBJ1-3
V: TRBV10-2
size: -
CDR3: CASSATGSGNTIYF
DNA: TGCGCCAGCAGTGCTACAGGGTCTGGAAACACCATATATTTT

D: -
J: TRBJ2-1
V: TRBV5-6
size: -
CDR3: CASSWTGYNEQFF
DNA: TGTGCCAGCAGCTGGACTGGCTACAATGAGCAGTTCTTC

D: -
J: TRBJ2-1
V: TRBV5-1
size: -
CDR3: CASSLAAIDEQFF
DNA: TGCGCCAGCAGCTTGGCGGCTATTGATGAGCAGTTCTTC

D: -
J: TRBJ2-3
V: TRBV7-8
size: -
CDR3: CASSLLLITDTQYF
DNA: TGTGCCAGCAGCTTATTACTTATCACAGATACGCAGTATTTT

D: TRBD1
J: TRBJ2-3
V: TRBV5-1
size: -
CDR3: CASSLDGQASTDTQYF
DNA: TGCGCCAGCAGCTTGGATGGACAGGCCAGCACAGATACGCAGTATTTT

D: -
J: TRBJ2-7
V: TRBV10-1
size: -
CDR3: CASSDGASGAYEQYF
DNA: TGCGCCAGCAGTGATGGAGCGTCCGGGGCCTACGAGCAGTACTTC

D: TRBD1
J: TRBJ2-7
V: TRBV30
size: -
CDR3: CAWSNFLPDREHYEQYF
DNA: TGTGCCTGGAGCAATTTCCTCCCGGACAGGGAACACTACGAGCAGTACTTC

D: -
J: TRBJ2-7
V: TRBV5-1
size: -
CDR3: CASSLGREPLIYEQYF
DNA: TGCGCCAGCAGCTTAGGGAGAGAACCCCTAATCTACGAGCAGTACTTC

D: TRBD1
J: TRBJ2-6
V: TRBV13
size: -
CDR3: CASSALGQGNSGANVLTF
DNA: TGTGCCAGCAGTGCCTTGGGACAGGGTAACTCTGGGGCCAACGTCCTGACTTTC

D: -
J: TRBJ1-6
V: TRBV6-1
size: -
CDR3: CASSEAGGGSPLHF
DNA: TGTGCCAGCAGTGAAGCGGGAGGAGGTTCACCCCTCCACTTT

D: TRBD2
J: TRBJ2-7
V: TRBV29-1
size: -
CDR3: CSVVWGRASEQYF
DNA: TGCAGCGTTGTATGGGGGAGGGCAAGCGAGCAGTACTTC

D: TRBD2
J: TRBJ2-7
V: TRBV28
size: -
CDR3: CASSLREGYEQYF
DNA: TGTGCCAGCAGTTTGAGGGAGGGCTACGAGCAGTACTTC

D: TRBD1
J: TRBJ1-6
V: TRBV4-1
size: -
CDR3: CASSRPGTGNSPLHF
DNA: TGCGCCAGCAGCCGCCCCGGGACAGGGAATTCACCCCTCCACTTT

D: TRBD2
J: TRBJ2-1
V: TRBV5-1
size: -
CDR3: CASSPSGSSYNEQFF
DNA: TGCGCCAGCAGTCCAAGCGGGAGCTCCTACAATGAGCAGTTCTTC

D: -
J: TRBJ1-2
V: TRBV28
size: -
CDR3: CASSLFARAASYTF
DNA: TGTGCCAGCAGTTTATTTGCCAGGGCGGCGAGCTACACCTTC

D: -
J: TRBJ1-5
V: TRBV5-5
size: few
CDR3: CASSLKDTQPQHF
DNA: TGTGCCAGCAGCTTGAAGGACACTCAGCCCCAGCATTTT

D: -
J: TRBJ1-1
V: TRBV11-2
size: -
CDR3: CASSPQGRNTEAFF
DNA: TGTGCCAGCAGCCCCCAGGGGAGGAACACTGAAGCTTTCTTT

D: -
J: TRBJ1-2
V: TRBV7-9
size: -
CDR3: CASSSSPSVPSYGYTF
DNA: TGTGCCAGCAGCTCCTCACCCTCAGTCCCTTCCTATGGCTACACCTTC

D: -
J: TRBJ1-1
V: TRBV6-1
size: -
CDR3: CASSEGRPMNTEAFF
DNA: TGTGCCAGCAGTGAAGGACGGCCCATGAACACTGAAGCTTTCTTT

D: -
J: TRBJ2-2
V: TRBV10-1
size: -
CDR3: CASSEYGGYNTGELFF
DNA: TGCGCCAGCAGTGAGTACGGAGGGTACAACACCGGGGAGCTGTTTTTT

D: -
J: TRBJ1-2
V: TRBV6-5
size: -
CDR3: CASSYNFNYGYTF
DNA: TGTGCCAGCAGTTACAACTTTAACTATGGCTACACCTTC

D: TRBD2
J: TRBJ2-3
V: TRBV5-1
size: -
CDR3: CASSDSGLANTDTQYF
DNA: TGCGCCAGCAGCGATTCTGGACTAGCGAACACAGATACGCAGTATTTT

D: TRBD2
J: TRBJ2-1
V: TRBV7-9
size: -
CDR3: CATRTSGNYNEQFF
DNA: TGTGCCACCCGGACTAGCGGAAACTACAATGAGCAGTTCTTC

D: TRBD1
J: TRBJ1-6
V: TRBV30
size: -
CDR3: CAWSEGANSPLHF
DNA: TGTGCCTGGAGCGAGGGGGCGAATTCACCCCTCCACTTT

D: TRBD1
J: TRBJ1-3
V: TRBV30
size: -
CDR3: CAWSVWDRSSGNTIYF
DNA: TGTGCCTGGAGTGTATGGGACAGGTCATCTGGAAACACCATATATTTT

D: TRBD2
J: TRBJ2-1
V: TRBV12-5
size: once
CDR3: CASGLSGAGAGNEQFF
DNA: TGTGCTAGTGGTTTGTCGGGAGCGGGAGCAGGAAATGAGCAGTTCTTC

D: -
J: TRBJ2-7
V: TRBV29-1
size: -
CDR3: CSVDSGSEQYF
DNA: TGCAGCGTTGATTCGGGGAGCGAGCAGTACTTC

D: -
J: TRBJ2-5
V: TRBV6-5
size: few
CDR3: CASMRVPVQETQYF
DNA: TGTGCCAGCATGCGGGTACCAGTCCAAGAGACCCAGTACTTC

D: -
J: TRBJ1-1
V: TRBV27
size: -
CDR3: CASSAPVGARAEAFF
DNA: TGTGCCAGCAGTGCCCCGGTGGGGGCGCGGGCTGAAGCTTTCTTT

D: -
J: TRBJ2-3
V: TRBV10-2
size: -
CDR3: CASSEPRESGDTQYF
DNA: TGCGCCAGCAGTGAGCCCCGGGAATCGGGGGATACGCAGTATTTT

D: TRBD1
J: TRBJ1-1
V: TRBV14
size: few
CDR3: CASGQGTEAFF
DNA: TGTGCCAGCGGACAGGGGACTGAAGCTTTCTTT

D: -
J: TRBJ2-7
V: TRBV28
size: once
CDR3: CASREHGIPYEQYF
DNA: TGTGCCAGCAGGGAGCATGGTATACCCTACGAGCAGTACTTC

D: -
J: TRBJ1-2
V: TRBV11-2
size: -
CDR3: CASSLAHSYGYTF
DNA: TGTGCCAGCAGCTTAGCTCACAGCTATGGCTACACCTTC

D: -
J: TRBJ1-2
V: TRBV19
size: -
CDR3: CASSIGEDWDGYTF
DNA: TGTGCCAGTAGTATAGGAGAGGATTGGGATGGCTACACCTTC

D: -
J: TRBJ2-1
V: TRBV19
size: -
CDR3: CATSMVNEQFF
DNA: TGTGCCACCTCTATGGTAAATGAGCAGTTCTTC

D: TRBD1
J: TRBJ2-7
V: TRBV5-1
size: few
CDR3: CASSPSGTGGYEQYF
DNA: TGCGCCAGCAGCCCTTCCGGGACAGGGGGTTACGAGCAGTACTTC

D: -
J: TRBJ1-1
V: TRBV19
size: -
CDR3: CASSISRVRTEAFF
DNA: TGTGCCAGTAGTATCAGCCGGGTGCGGACTGAAGCTTTCTTT

D: TRBD1
J: TRBJ2-7
V: TRBV6-5
size: -
CDR3: CASSWDRDAYEQYF
DNA: TGTGCCAGCTCCTGGGACAGGGACGCCTACGAGCAGTACTTC

D: -
J: TRBJ2-7
V: TRBV19
size: -
CDR3: CASSTAIPGWGEIYEQYF
DNA: TGTGCCAGTAGTACCGCTATTCCCGGCTGGGGGGAGATCTACGAGCAGTACTTC

D: -
J: TRBJ2-3
V: TRBV10-1
size: -
CDR3: CASTESGLYTQYF
DNA: TGCGCCAGCACCGAGTCTGGGTTGTATACGCAGTATTTT

D: TRBD1
J: TRBJ1-3
V: TRBV6-6
size: -
CDR3: CASSGTGGARNTIYF
DNA: TGTGCCAGCAGCGGGACAGGGGGCGCGAGGAACACCATATATTTT